This T cell receptor (beta chain) originates from a study of cytomegalovirus exposure and HLA in healthy donors. General study points: Later analysis indicated greater clonal expansion among HLA-associated TCR beta chains than among equally common other chains. Data from an earlier analysis indicated that most TCR beta V segments were productive either about 90% or about 30% of the time. There were several of the most significant clusters that appeared linked to common viral pathogens in a later analysis.

Trimming stripped 1 base from V and 2 bases from J, with 11 bases between. The length of the CDR3 is 15 residues. Germline V CDR1 and CDR2: MNHNS, SASEGT. On this clone: Its cognate antigen is unknown.

The PCR ran on 60 Vbeta and 13 Jbeta primers. TCRdb's copy holds only in-frame clones and misses some; the assay was immunoSEQ multiplex PCR. The sample has under 200,000 clones, roughly 70% seen once. The V gene is TRBV6-1, the J gene TRBJ1-2; a possible D gene is TRBD1 (5 bases). The receptor was derived from a girl aged 10-17 years in good health and CMV-seronegative. The sequencing sample was made of PBMCs. CDR3 DNA sequence: TGTGCCAGCAGTGAAGAAGCAGGGAACAACTATGGCTACACCTTC. It is translated as CASSEEAGNNYGYTF.